Shown below are 3 T cell receptor beta chains from a single sample sequenced in a study of cytomegalovirus exposure and HLA in healthy donors. PCR was performed using 60 Vbeta and 13 Jbeta primers. Here immunoSEQ multiplex PCR was the method, and the copy in TCRdb shows in-frame clones only, minus some. The table shows some 150,000 clones, with 80% occurring only once. Sequencing was done on a sample of PBMCs. All receptors come from a young man in good health and CMV-seronegative.

The rearrangement links TRBV28 to TRBJ1-1; 7 positions match TRBD1. V was clipped by 6 bases and J by 7 bases; unmatched bases: 5. Germline V gene data show CDR1 as MDHEN and CDR2 as SYDVKM. The CDR3 runs 12 residues. CDR3 in DNA: TGTGCCAGCAGCCTGGGACAGTTTGAAGCTTTCTTT. Protein product: CASSLGQFEAFF.

This chain links TRBV7-9 with TRBJ2-3; 8 nucleotides align to TRBD2. The CDR3 extends over 15 amino acids. Germline CDR1 reads SEHNR; CDR2 reads FQNEAQ (reference sequence). V was pared by 5 bases and J by 9 bases, with 13 bases of the junction left unmatched. CDR3 bases: TGTGCCAGCAGCCCCTCAGCGGGAGCAGGTAGAACGCAGTATTTT. The encoded protein is CASSPSAGAGRTQYF.

This chain joins TRBV7-9 and TRBJ2-1, with D uncertain. V lost 3 bases and J lost 6, with 6 bases in between. The CDR3 contains 12 residues. The germline V gene encodes CDR1 SEHNR and CDR2 FQNEAQ (reference sequence). The CDR3 DNA reads as TGTGCCAGCAGCTTGGGCAGCAATGAGCAGTTCTTC. As protein: CASSLGSNEQFF. Supplemented by reference TRBV7-9 and TRBJ2-1, the full variable domain reads DTGVSQNPRHKITKRGQNVTFRCDPISEHNRLYWYRQTLGQGPEFLTYFQNEAQLEKSRLLSDRFSAERPKGSFSTLEIQRTEQGDSAMYLCASSLGSNEQFFGPGTRLTVL.